What follows is one T cell receptor (beta chain) and its context. The sample is drawn from a study of blood T cell repertoires in COVID-19. Germline V gene lookup returns CDR1 MNHEY and CDR2 SVGAGI. V lost 2 bases, J lost 0 bases, and 6 bases lay in between. The CDR3 is made up of 14 amino acids. Profiling relied on immunoSEQ multiplex PCR, and the TCRdb table lists in-frame clones only, not all of them. The sample lists about 330,000 clones; around nine tenths were seen once. The specimen was peripheral blood. This chain links TRBV6-5 with TRBJ2-3; D is unclear. The TCR comes from a woman between 45 and 60 years old with active or convalescent COVID-19. DNA of the CDR3: TGTGCCAGCAGTTACCAGCGAAGCACAGATACGCAGTATTTT. It yields the protein CASSYQRSTDTQYF.